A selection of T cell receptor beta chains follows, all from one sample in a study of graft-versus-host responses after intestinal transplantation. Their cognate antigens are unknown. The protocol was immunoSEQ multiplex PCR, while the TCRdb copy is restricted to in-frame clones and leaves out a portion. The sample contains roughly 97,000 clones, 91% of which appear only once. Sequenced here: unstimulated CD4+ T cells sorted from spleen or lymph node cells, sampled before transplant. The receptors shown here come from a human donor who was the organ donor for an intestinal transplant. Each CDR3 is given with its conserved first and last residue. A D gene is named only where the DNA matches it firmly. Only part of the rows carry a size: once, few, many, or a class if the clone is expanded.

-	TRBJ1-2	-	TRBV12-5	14	TGTGCTAGTGGATCTGGGACATTAGCCTATGGCTACACCTTC	CASGSGTLAYGYTF
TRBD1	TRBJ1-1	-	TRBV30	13	TGTGCCTGGAGTAATGACAGGGGCACTGAAGCTTTCTTT	CAWSNDRGTEAFF
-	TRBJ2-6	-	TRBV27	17	TGTGCCAGCAGTTTTTCCCTAAGCGGCTCTGGGGCCAACGTCCTGACTTTC	CASSFSLSGSGANVLTF
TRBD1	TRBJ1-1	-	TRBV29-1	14	TGCAGCGTGGCAGGGGGAAGCTCTAACACTGAAGCTTTCTTT	CSVAGGSSNTEAFF
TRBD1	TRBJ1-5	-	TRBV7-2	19	TGTGCCAGCAGCTTAGGAACCGGGACAGGGCCTTATAGCAATCAGCCCCAGCATTTT	CASSLGTGTGPYSNQPQHF
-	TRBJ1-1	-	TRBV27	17	TGTGCCAGCAGTTTACGGATTCAGCCCTCGGGGAACACTGAAGCTTTCTTT	CASSLRIQPSGNTEAFF
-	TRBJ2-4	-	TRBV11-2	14	TGTGCCAGCAGCCTTAGTACAGCCAAAAACATTCAGTACTTC	CASSLSTAKNIQYF
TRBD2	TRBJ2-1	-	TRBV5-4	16	TGTGCCAGCAGCACAAAGACTAGCGGGGGGGCCGGCGAGCAGTTCTTC	CASSTKTSGGAGEQFF
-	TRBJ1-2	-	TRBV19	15	TGTGCCAGTGCCAGGGTCCTTCGGGGGGACTATGGCTACACCTTC	CASARVLRGDYGYTF
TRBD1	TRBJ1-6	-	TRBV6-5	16	TGTGCCAGCAGGTACGGGACAGTTCAATATAATTCACCCCTCCACTTT	CASRYGTVQYNSPLHF
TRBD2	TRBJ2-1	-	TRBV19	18	TGTGCCAGTAGTATGCGCGGAGCGGGGGCGACCTCCTACAATGAGCAGTTCTTC	CASSMRGAGATSYNEQFF
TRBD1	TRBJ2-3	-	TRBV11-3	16	TGTGCCAGCAGCTCCGGTGACAGGGGGGGCACAGATACGCAGTATTTT	CASSSGDRGGTDTQYF
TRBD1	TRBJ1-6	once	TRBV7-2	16	TGTGCCAGCAGCCCCAGACAGGGTGCCTATAATTCACCCCTCCACTTT	CASSPRQGAYNSPLHF
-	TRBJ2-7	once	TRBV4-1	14	TGCGCCAGCAGCCATCGGGCCAGGGTAGCCGAGCAGTACTTC	CASSHRARVAEQYF
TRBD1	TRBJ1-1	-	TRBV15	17	TGTGCCACCAGCAGGGGACAGGGGAAAGGGGGAAACACTGAAGCTTTCTTT	CATSRGQGKGGNTEAFF
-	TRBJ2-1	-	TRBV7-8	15	TGTGCCAGCAGCCATGGACAGTCCTCCTACAATGAGCAGTTCTTC	CASSHGQSSYNEQFF
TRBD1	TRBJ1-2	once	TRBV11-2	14	TGTGCCAGCAGCTCAACCCCGGACAGGGCGGGCTACACCTTC	CASSSTPDRAGYTF
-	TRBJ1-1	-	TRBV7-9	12	TGTGCCAGCAGGGAGGGGAACACTGAAGCTTTCTTT	CASREGNTEAFF
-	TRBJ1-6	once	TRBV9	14	TGTGCCAGCAGCTACCGCAGGGAGGGATCACCCCTCCACTTT	CASSYRREGSPLHF
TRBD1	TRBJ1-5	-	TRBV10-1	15	TGCGCCAGCAGGACAGGGGGACAGCGTAATCAGCCCCAGCATTTT	CASRTGGQRNQPQHF
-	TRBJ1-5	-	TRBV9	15	TGTGCCAGCAGCGTAGGGGCCGGCGGCAATCAGCCCCAGCATTTT	CASSVGAGGNQPQHF
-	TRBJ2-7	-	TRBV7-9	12	TGTGCCAGCAGCCCTCGGGGAAACGAGCAGTACTTC	CASSPRGNEQYF
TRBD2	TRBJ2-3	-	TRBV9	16	TGTGCCAGCAGCGAACGAGCGGGGGAGATCACAGATACGCAGTATTTT	CASSERAGEITDTQYF
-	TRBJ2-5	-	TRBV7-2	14	TGTGCCAGCAGCTTATGGGGAGGTAGAGAGACCCAGTACTTC	CASSLWGGRETQYF
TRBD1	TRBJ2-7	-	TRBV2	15	TGTGCCAGCAGCCACAGGGGGAATCCCTTCTACGAGCAGTACTTC	CASSHRGNPFYEQYF
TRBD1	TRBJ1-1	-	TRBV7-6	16	TGTGCCAGCAGCCTTGTTCGACAGGGGAAGAACACTGAAGCTTTCTTT	CASSLVRQGKNTEAFF
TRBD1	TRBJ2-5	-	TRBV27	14	TGTGCCAGCGGTTGGGGGACAGAAAGAGAGACCCAGTACTTC	CASGWGTERETQYF
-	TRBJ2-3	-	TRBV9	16	TGTGCCAGCAGCGTAATGGGGACTGGACTTACAGATACGCAGTATTTT	CASSVMGTGLTDTQYF
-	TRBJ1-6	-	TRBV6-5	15	TGTGCCAGCAGGACTGAACAGGGTAGAAATTCACCCCTCCACTTT	CASRTEQGRNSPLHF
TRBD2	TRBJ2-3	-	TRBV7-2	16	TGTGCCAGCAGCCATAGCGGGGGCCCAATCACAGATACGCAGTATTTT	CASSHSGGPITDTQYF
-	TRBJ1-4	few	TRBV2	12	TGTGCCAGCAGACAGGATCTTAGAGTTCCGTTTTTT	CASRQDLRVPFF
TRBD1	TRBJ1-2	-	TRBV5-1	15	TGCGCCAGCAGCATTTCCAGGGGGCCCCTTCGGGGCTACACCTTC	CASSISRGPLRGYTF
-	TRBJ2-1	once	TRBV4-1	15	TGCGCCAGCAGCCAAGTCCAGGTATCCTACAATGAGCAGTTCTTC	CASSQVQVSYNEQFF
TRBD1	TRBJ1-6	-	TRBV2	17	TGTGCCAGCAGTGTTGACGGCGCGGGACAGGGTTCTTCACCCCTCCACTTT	CASSVDGAGQGSSPLHF
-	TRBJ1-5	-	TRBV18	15	TGTGCCAGCTCACCAAACCGACAGAGATATCAGCCCCAGCATTTT	CASSPNRQRYQPQHF
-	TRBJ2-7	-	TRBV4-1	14	TGCGCCAGCAGCCGGACGCTAGCCTCCTACGAGCAGTACTTC	CASSRTLASYEQYF
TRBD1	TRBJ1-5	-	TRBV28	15	TGTGCCAGCTCCCCGGGGGACAGGGCTGCTAAGCCCCAGCATTTT	CASSPGDRAAKPQHF
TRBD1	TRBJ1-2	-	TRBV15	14	TGTGCCACCAGCAGGGGGGCAGGGGGCTATGGCTACACCTTC	CATSRGAGGYGYTF
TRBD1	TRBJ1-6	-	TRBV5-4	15	TGTGCCAGCAGCAAGCAGGACAGGGTGATTTCACCCCTCCACTTT	CASSKQDRVISPLHF
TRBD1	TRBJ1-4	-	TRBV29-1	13	TGCAGCGTTCGACAGGGGGCAGGTGAAAAACTGTTTTTT	CSVRQGAGEKLFF
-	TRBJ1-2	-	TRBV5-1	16	TGCGCCAGCAGCTTGGGAGCGGGTATCATTAACTATGGCTACACCTTC	CASSLGAGIINYGYTF
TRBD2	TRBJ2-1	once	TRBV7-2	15	TGTGCCAGCAGCTCCTCCGGGACTAGCTACAATGAGCAGTTCTTC	CASSSSGTSYNEQFF
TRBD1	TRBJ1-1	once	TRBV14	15	TGTGCCAGCAGCCGCCGACAGGGGGCAGGGACTGAAGCTTTCTTT	CASSRRQGAGTEAFF
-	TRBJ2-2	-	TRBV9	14	TGTGCCAGCAGCGTAGTGGGCAACACCGGGGAGCTGTTTTTT	CASSVVGNTGELFF
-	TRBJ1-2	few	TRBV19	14	TGTGCCAGCCGACCCAGGGGAACGGAATATGGCTACACCTTC	CASRPRGTEYGYTF
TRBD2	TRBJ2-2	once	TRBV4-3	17	TGCGCCAGCAGCCAAGTGACTAAGCGGGGGATCTTCGGGGAGCTGTTTTTT	CASSQVTKRGIFGELFF
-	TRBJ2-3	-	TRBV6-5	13	TGTGCCAGCAGTTACACACACACAGATACGCAGTATTTT	CASSYTHTDTQYF
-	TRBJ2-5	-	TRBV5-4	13	TGTGCCAGCATGGGCCCAGGGTCAGAGACCCAGTACTTC	CASMGPGSETQYF
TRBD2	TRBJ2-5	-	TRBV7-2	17	TGTGCCAGCAGCTTATGGCGGACTAGCGGGGGGCAAGAGACCCAGTACTTC	CASSLWRTSGGQETQYF
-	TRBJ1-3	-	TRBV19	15	TGTGCCAGTAGTACACAGGCGCTCTCTGGAAACACCATATATTTT	CASSTQALSGNTIYF
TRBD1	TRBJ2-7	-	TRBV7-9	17	TGTGCCAGCAGCCCCCCCCGACAGGGGGCCGTCTCCTACGAGCAGTACTTC	CASSPPRQGAVSYEQYF
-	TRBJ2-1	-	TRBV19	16	TGTGCCAGTAGTATAAAGGGTCCGGACAGCAACAATGAGCAGTTCTTC	CASSIKGPDSNNEQFF
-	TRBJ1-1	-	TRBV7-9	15	TGTGCCAGCAGCTTAGTACAGGCGGGGGGCACTGAAGCTTTCTTT	CASSLVQAGGTEAFF
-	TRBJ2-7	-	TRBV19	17	TGTGCCAGTAGTATCCGTTCGACAGCTACAACCCTTAAGGAGCAGTACTTC	CASSIRSTATTLKEQYF
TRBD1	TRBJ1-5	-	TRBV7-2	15	TGTGCCAGCAGCTTAGCGGGGGCAGGGGGTCAGCCCCAGCATTTT	CASSLAGAGGQPQHF
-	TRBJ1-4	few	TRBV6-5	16	TGTGCCAGCAGGTACCACCGCGGGGATGGTAATGAAAAACTGTTTTTT	CASRYHRGDGNEKLFF
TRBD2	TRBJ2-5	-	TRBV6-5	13	TGTGCCAGCCGGGGGGGATTACAAGAGACCCAGTACTTC	CASRGGLQETQYF
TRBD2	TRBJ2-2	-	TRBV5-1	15	TGCGCCAGCAGCTTACTAGCGGGGACTACCGGGGAGCTGTTTTTT	CASSLLAGTTGELFF
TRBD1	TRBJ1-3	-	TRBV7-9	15	TGTGCCAGCAGCCCAGGGACAGGGCCAGGAAACACCATATATTTT	CASSPGTGPGNTIYF